These T cell receptor beta chains were read from a single sample in a study of T cell responses to AZD1222 COVID-19 vaccine. TCRdb's copy holds only in-frame clones and misses some; the assay was immunoSEQ multiplex PCR. The table includes 130,000 to 150,000 clones, about nine tenths detected once. Sequencing was performed on peripheral blood, taken on day 0 of AZD1222 vaccination. Receptors originate from an adult in good health. The CDR3 runs from the conserved cysteine through the conserved F or W. A D gene is named only where the DNA matches it firmly. Only part of the rows carry a size: once, few, many, or a class if the clone is expanded.

V	D	size	J	CDR3	DNA
TRBV5-4	.	.	TRBJ2-1	CASSRDREGFF	TGTGCCAGCAGCAGGGATCGTGAGGGGTTCTTC
TRBV6-5	TRBD1	once	TRBJ1-5	CASSTTGHQPQHF	TGTGCCAGCAGTACGACAGGGCATCAGCCCCAGCATTTT
TRBV19	.	.	TRBJ1-2	CASRSEGRGAYGYTF	TGTGCCAGTAGGTCGGAGGGAAGGGGGGCCTATGGCTACACCTTC
TRBV6-2/TRBV6-3	.	.	TRBJ1-5	CASSYDPGGSSNQPQHF	TGTGCCAGCAGTTACGATCCCGGGGGGAGCAGCAATCAGCCCCAGCATTTT
TRBV27	.	.	TRBJ2-7	CASSFGGRGILRGSYEQYF	TGTGCCAGCAGTTTTGGGGGCAGGGGAATCCTAAGGGGATCCTACGAGCAGTACTTC
TRBV7-9	TRBD1	.	TRBJ1-2	CASSSGTGYLGYTF	TGTGCCAGCAGCTCCGGGACAGGGTATTTAGGCTACACCTTC
TRBV7-9	.	.	TRBJ1-2	CASSLDGSPSYGYTF	TGTGCCAGCAGCTTAGACGGCTCACCATCGTATGGCTACACCTTC
TRBV30	TRBD1	.	TRBJ1-6	CAWSVFAGRGNNSPLHF	TGTGCCTGGAGTGTTTTTGCCGGCAGGGGGAATAATTCACCCCTCCACTTT
TRBV19	.	.	TRBJ2-7	CASSIGRGPVGGSSYEQYF	TGTGCCAGTAGTATAGGTCGGGGGCCGGTCGGCGGGAGCTCCTACGAGCAGTACTTC
TRBV15	TRBD1	.	TRBJ1-1	CATSRGTANTEAFF	TGTGCCACCAGCAGGGGGACAGCGAACACTGAAGCTTTCTTT
TRBV5-1	.	.	TRBJ1-3	CASSLGSLIGNTIYF	TGCGCCAGCAGCTTGGGCAGTCTGATTGGAAACACCATATATTTT
TRBV6-5	.	.	TRBJ2-7	CASSSWGRVNVYEQYF	TGTGCCAGCAGTTCCTGGGGCAGGGTTAATGTCTACGAGCAGTACTTC
TRBV19	.	.	TRBJ2-7	CASSGPVGGGSSYEQYF	TGTGCCAGTAGTGGGCCCGTAGGGGGGGGGAGCTCCTACGAGCAGTACTTC
TRBV19	.	once	TRBJ2-1	CASSIPRTGRDEQFF	TGTGCCAGTAGTATCCCTCGGACAGGGAGGGATGAGCAGTTCTTC
TRBV10-1	.	once	TRBJ2-5	CATGVFFEGTQYF	TGCGCCACCGGGGTCTTTTTTGAGGGGACCCAGTACTTC
TRBV4-1	.	.	TRBJ2-7	CASSQVPSGVYEQYF	TGCGCCAGCAGCCAAGTGCCGTCGGGGGTTTACGAGCAGTACTTC
TRBV10-3	TRBD1	.	TRBJ2-7	CAISDKNRGRGEQYF	TGTGCCATCAGTGACAAGAACAGGGGGCGCGGCGAGCAGTACTTC
TRBV30	TRBD1	.	TRBJ1-1	CARRQGWNTEAFF	TGTGCCCGGCGACAGGGCTGGAACACTGAAGCTTTCTTT
TRBV12-3/TRBV12-4	.	few	TRBJ2-2	CASSRGTGELFF	TGTGCCAGCAGCCGTGGAACCGGGGAGCTGTTTTTT
TRBV7-3	.	.	TRBJ2-2	CASSQTGYTGELFF	TGTGCCAGCAGCCAAACGGGATACACCGGGGAGCTGTTTTTT
TRBV30	.	.	TRBJ1-4	CAWSVGTGTNEKLFF	TGTGCCTGGAGTGTTGGTACAGGAACTAATGAAAAACTGTTTTTT
TRBV7-3	.	.	TRBJ2-3	CASSPAKDTQYF	TGTGCCAGCAGCCCCGCCAAAGATACGCAGTATTTT
TRBV7-3	TRBD1	.	TRBJ2-2	CASSLFGQGAGTGELFF	TGTGCCAGCAGCTTATTTGGACAGGGGGCTGGGACCGGGGAGCTGTTTTTT
TRBV5-1	.	.	TRBJ2-7	CASSLGMGERYEQYF	TGCGCCAGCAGCTTGGGTATGGGGGAACGCTACGAGCAGTACTTC
TRBV3-1/TRBV3-2	.	.	TRBJ1-2	CASSQPGANYGYTF	TGTGCCAGCAGCCAACCGGGGGCGAACTATGGCTACACCTTC
TRBV4-2	.	.	TRBJ1-1	CASSQTQGFTEAFF	TGTGCCAGCAGCCAAACCCAGGGTTTCACTGAAGCTTTCTTT
TRBV5-1	.	.	TRBJ1-1	CASSIWGTEAFF	TGCGCCAGCTCTATATGGGGGACTGAAGCTTTCTTT
TRBV3-1/TRBV3-2	.	.	TRBJ2-5	CASSQEWVIPYF	TGTGCCAGCAGCCAAGAGTGGGTAATCCCGTACTTC
TRBV30	.	.	TRBJ1-5	CAWSNGPVNQPQHF	TGTGCCTGGAGTAACGGGCCAGTCAATCAGCCCCAGCATTTT
TRBV24-1	.	.	TRBJ1-2	CATSDPTYGYTF	TGTGCCACCAGTGATCCCACTTATGGCTACACCTTC
TRBV2	TRBD2	.	TRBJ2-1	CASSPLTSGEQFF	TGTGCCAGCAGCCCCCTGACTAGCGGGGAGCAGTTCTTC
TRBV7-2	TRBD2	.	TRBJ2-1	CASSLAPPGGNYNEQFF	TGTGCCAGCAGCTTAGCGCCGCCGGGGGGAAACTACAATGAGCAGTTCTTC
TRBV27	.	.	TRBJ1-5	CASSLSVRQPQHF	TGTGCCAGCAGTTTATCGGTTCGTCAGCCCCAGCATTTT
TRBV6-5	.	.	TRBJ1-5	CASSPRPGAAQHF	TGTGCCAGCAGTCCTCGCCCTGGGGCGGCCCAGCATTTT
TRBV6-1	.	few	TRBJ1-2	CASSEAGQLGGYTF	TGTGCCAGCAGTGAAGCAGGACAGCTGGGTGGCTACACCTTC
TRBV4-3	.	once	TRBJ1-4	CASSQDWGGSRGEGHKLFF	TGCGCCAGCAGCCAAGATTGGGGGGGGTCGCGGGGAGAAGGACATAAACTGTTTTTT
TRBV5-1	TRBD2	once	TRBJ2-5	CASSGSGGAEETQYF	TGCGCCAGCAGTGGTTCCGGGGGGGCGGAAGAGACCCAGTACTTC
TRBV7-9	.	.	TRBJ2-1	CASSLAGGKDEQFF	TGTGCCAGCAGCTTAGCGGGGGGAAAGGATGAGCAGTTCTTC
TRBV19	.	.	TRBJ2-1	CASSFGLDEQFF	TGTGCCAGTAGTTTCGGTCTCGATGAGCAGTTCTTC
TRBV6-5	.	.	TRBJ2-1	CASSSTPGANEQFF	TGTGCCAGCAGTTCCACCCCAGGCGCCAATGAGCAGTTCTTC
TRBV5-1	.	.	TRBJ1-5	CASSLAGEDNQPQHF	TGCGCCAGCAGCTTGGCCGGTGAAGATAATCAGCCCCAGCATTTT
TRBV7-8	.	.	TRBJ1-4	CASSPGRAPTNEKLFF	TGTGCCAGCAGCCCTGGGCGGGCACCAACTAATGAAAAACTGTTTTTT
TRBV11-1	.	.	TRBJ2-1	CASSLSGGYYNEQFF	TGTGCCAGCAGCTTATCGGGCGGTTATTACAATGAGCAGTTCTTC